The present T cell receptor beta chain was sequenced within a study of CD8 T cells in Susac syndrome. Random hexamers primed reverse transcription of about 0.45 to 1 ug RNA. TCRdb processed the immunoSEQ multiplex PCR reads anew with MiXCR; each CDR3 protein has one entry. The profile shows about 300,000 distinct CDR3 sequences, 75% to 90% of them singletons. CDR3 length: 14 amino acids. V was shortened by 2 bases and J by 8 bases, with 18 bases between the two germline ends. Germline V gene data show CDR1 as SQVTM and CDR2 as ANQGSEA. The V and J genes are TRBV29-1 and TRBJ1-2, with a tentative D call TRBD1 (5 bases). The sequence derives from a human donor with multiple sclerosis. The specimen sequenced was CD8+ T cells from PBMCs. This CDR3 reads CSVEFGATWGGYTF. The CDR3 bases are TGCAGCGTTGAATTCGGGGCAACTTGGGGGGGCTACACCTTC.